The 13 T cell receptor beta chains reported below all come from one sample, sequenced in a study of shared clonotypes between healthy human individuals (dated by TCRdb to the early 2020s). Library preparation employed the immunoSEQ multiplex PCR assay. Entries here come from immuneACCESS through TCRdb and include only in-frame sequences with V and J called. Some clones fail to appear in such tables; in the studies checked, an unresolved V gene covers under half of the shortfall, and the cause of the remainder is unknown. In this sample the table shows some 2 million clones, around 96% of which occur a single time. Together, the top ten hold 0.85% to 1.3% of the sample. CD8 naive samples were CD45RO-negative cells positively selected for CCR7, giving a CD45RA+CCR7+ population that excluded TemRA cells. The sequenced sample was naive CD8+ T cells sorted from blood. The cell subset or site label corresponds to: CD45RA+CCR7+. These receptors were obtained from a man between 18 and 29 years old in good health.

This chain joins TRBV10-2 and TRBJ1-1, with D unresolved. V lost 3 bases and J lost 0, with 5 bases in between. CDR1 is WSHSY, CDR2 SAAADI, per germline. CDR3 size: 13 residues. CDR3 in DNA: TGCGCCAGCAGTGACTCGGTGAACACTGAAGCTTTCTTT. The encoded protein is CASSDSVNTEAFF.

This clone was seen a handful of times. CDR3 nucleotides: TGTGCCAGCAGCCAAGGGGGAATTGGTGAAGCTTTCTTT. Protein sequence: CASSQGGIGEAFF. The chain carries TRBV4-2 and TRBJ1-1; D gene unclear. This CDR3 spans 13 amino acids. From germline, CDR1 is LGHNA and CDR2 YNFKEQ. The V gene lost 1 base and the J gene lost 7 bases, with 10 bases spanning the gap.

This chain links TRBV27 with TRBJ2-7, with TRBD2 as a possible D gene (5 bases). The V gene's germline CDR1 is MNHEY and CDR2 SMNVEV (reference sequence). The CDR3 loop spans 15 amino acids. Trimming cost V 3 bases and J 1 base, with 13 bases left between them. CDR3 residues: CASSFRGSSSYEQYF. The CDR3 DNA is TGTGCCAGCAGTTTTAGAGGGAGTTCGTCCTACGAGCAGTACTTC.

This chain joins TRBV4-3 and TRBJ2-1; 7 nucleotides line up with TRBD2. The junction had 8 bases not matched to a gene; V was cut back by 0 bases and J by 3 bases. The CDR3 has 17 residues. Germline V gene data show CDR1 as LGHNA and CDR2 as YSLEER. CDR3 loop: CASSQDGEGRVYNEQFF. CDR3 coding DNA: TGCGCCAGCAGCCAAGATGGGGAAGGGAGGGTCTACAATGAGCAGTTCTTC.

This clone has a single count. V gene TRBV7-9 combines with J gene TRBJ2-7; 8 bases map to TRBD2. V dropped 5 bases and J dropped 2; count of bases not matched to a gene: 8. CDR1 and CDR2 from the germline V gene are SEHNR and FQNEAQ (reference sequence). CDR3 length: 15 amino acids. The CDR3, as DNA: TGTGCCAGCAGCGTGAATAGCGGGGAGACCTACGAGCAGTACTTC. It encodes CASSVNSGETYEQYF. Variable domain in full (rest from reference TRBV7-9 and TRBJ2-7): DTGVSQNPRHKITKRGQNVTFRCDPISEHNRLYWYRQTLGQGPEFLTYFQNEAQLEKSRLLSDRFSAERPKGSFSTLEIQRTEQGDSAMYLCASSVNSGETYEQYFGPGTRLTVT.

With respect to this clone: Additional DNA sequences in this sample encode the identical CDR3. CDR3 loop: CASSWSSGSSYEQYF. The CDR3 coding sequence is TGCGCCAGCAGCTGGTCTAGCGGGAGCTCCTACGAGCAGTACTTC. This chain connects TRBV5-1 to TRBJ2-7; TRBD2 aligns across 10 bases. Trimming removed 3 bases from V and 0 bases from J; junction bases left unmatched: 3. Per the germline V gene, CDR1 is SGHRS and CDR2 is YFSETQ. The CDR3 length is 15 residues.

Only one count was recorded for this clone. CDR3 region: CASSYDARAYEQYF. CDR3 in DNA: TGTGCCAGCAGTTACGATGCCAGGGCCTACGAGCAGTACTTC. This chain uses TRBV27 with TRBJ2-7, with a possible D match to TRBD1 (5 bases). Germline V gene data show CDR1 as MNHEY and CDR2 as SMNVEV (reference sequence). CDR3 length: 14 amino acids. Trimming cost V 4 bases and J 2 bases, with 12 bases left between them.

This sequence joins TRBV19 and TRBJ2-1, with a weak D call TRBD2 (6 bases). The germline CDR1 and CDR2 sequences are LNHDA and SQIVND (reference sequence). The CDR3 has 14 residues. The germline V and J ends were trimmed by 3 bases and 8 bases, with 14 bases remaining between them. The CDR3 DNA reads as TGTGCCAGTAGTATCGGACTATTTTACGATGAGCAGTTCTTC. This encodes CASSIGLFYDEQFF.

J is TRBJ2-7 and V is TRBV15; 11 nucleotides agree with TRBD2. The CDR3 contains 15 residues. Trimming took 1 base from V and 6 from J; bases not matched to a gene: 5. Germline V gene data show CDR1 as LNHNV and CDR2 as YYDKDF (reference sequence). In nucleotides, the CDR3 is TGTGCCACCAGCAGAGGACTAGCGGGAAACTTCGAGCAGTACTTC. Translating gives CATSRGLAGNFEQYF.

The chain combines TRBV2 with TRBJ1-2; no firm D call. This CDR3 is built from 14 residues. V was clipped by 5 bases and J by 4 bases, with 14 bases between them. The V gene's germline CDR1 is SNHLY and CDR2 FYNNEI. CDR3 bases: TGTGCCAGCAGTTTTGGTGAGCTGGTCTATGGCTACACCTTC. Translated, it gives CASSFGELVYGYTF.

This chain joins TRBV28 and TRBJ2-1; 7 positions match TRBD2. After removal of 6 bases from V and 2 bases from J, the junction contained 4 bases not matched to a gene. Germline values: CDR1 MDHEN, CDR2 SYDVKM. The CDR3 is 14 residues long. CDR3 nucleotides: TGTGCCAGCAGGGGGGGGATCACCTACAATGAGCAGTTCTTC. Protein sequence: CASRGGITYNEQFF.

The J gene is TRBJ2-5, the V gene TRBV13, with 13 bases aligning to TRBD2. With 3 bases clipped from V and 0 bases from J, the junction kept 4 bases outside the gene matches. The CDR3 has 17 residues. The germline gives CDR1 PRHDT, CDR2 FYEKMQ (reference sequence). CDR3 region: CASSFGLAGVYQETQYF. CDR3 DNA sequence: TGTGCCAGCAGCTTTGGACTAGCGGGGGTGTACCAAGAGACCCAGTACTTC. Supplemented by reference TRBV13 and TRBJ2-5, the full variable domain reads AAGVIQSPRHLIKEKRETATLKCYPIPRHDTVYWYQQGPGQDPQFLISFYEKMQSDKGSIPDRFSAQQFSDYHSELNMSSLELGDSALYFCASSFGLAGVYQETQYFGPGTRLLVL.

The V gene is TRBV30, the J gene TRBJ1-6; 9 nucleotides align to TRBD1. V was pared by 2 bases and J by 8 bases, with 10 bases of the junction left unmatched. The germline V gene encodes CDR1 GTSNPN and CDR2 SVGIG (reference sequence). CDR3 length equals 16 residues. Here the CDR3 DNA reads TGTGCCTGGAGTCCCATCTTGCGGACAGGGGATTCACCCCTCCACTTT. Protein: CAWSPILRTGDSPLHF.